A single sample is the source of the 25 T cell receptor beta chains below, sequenced in a study of Ad26.COV2.S vaccination and SARS-CoV-2 variants. The protocol was immunoSEQ multiplex PCR, while the TCRdb copy is restricted to in-frame clones and leaves out a portion. The repertoire holds around 100,000 clones, approximately 86% seen once, with approximately 15% in the top ten. The specimen was peripheral blood, collected after recovery from COVID-19. The receptors were gathered from a human donor who had recovered from COVID-19.

The chain uses TRBV4-1 and TRBJ1-1; D is unclear. Germline V gives CDR1 MGHRA, CDR2 YSYEKL. Trimming removed 2 bases at V and 5 bases at J, with 12 bases between. The CDR3 is 14 residues long. DNA for the CDR3: TGCGCCAGCAGCCAATCAGAGCACGGAACTGAAGCTTTCTTT. It is translated as CASSQSEHGTEAFF.

This chain uses TRBV14 with TRBJ2-5, with TRBD2 matching over 11 bases. This CDR3 is built from 16 residues. CDR1 SGHDN and CDR2 FVKESK come from the germline V gene. Trimming took 1 base from V and 0 from J; bases not matched to a gene: 1. The CDR3 bases are TGTGCCAGCAGCCAAGCGGGACTAGCGGACCAAGAGACCCAGTACTTC. Its translation is CASSQAGLADQETQYF.

This sequence joins TRBV28 and TRBJ2-3; D is unresolved. CDR3 length: 14 residues. Trimming stripped 8 bases from V and 4 bases from J, with 16 bases between. Germline CDR1 reads MDHEN; CDR2 reads SYDVKM. The CDR3 loop is CASSPFGFSDTQYF. DNA of the CDR3: TGTGCCAGCTCCCCCTTCGGGTTCTCAGATACGCAGTATTTT. Full variable domain (remainder filled in from reference TRBV28 and TRBJ2-3): DVKVTQSSRYLVKRTGEKVFLECVQDMDHENMFWYRQDPGLGLRLIYFSYDVKMKEKGDIPEGYSVSREKKERFSLILESASTNQTSMYLCASSPFGFSDTQYFGPGTRLTVL.

CDR3 sequence: CAIADRENTEAFF. The CDR3 nucleotides read TGTGCCATTGCGGACAGGGAGAACACTGAAGCTTTCTTT. V is TRBV10-3 and J is TRBJ1-1, with 8 bases identical to TRBD1. CDR3 length: 13 amino acids. With 9 bases clipped from V and 1 base from J, the junction kept 4 bases outside the gene matches. CDR1 is ENHRY, CDR2 SYGVKD, per germline.

This clone showed up just once. The chain employs TRBV9 and TRBJ2-5, with TRBD2 matching over 8 bases. Germline V CDR1 and CDR2: SGDLS, YYNGEE. This CDR3 contains 13 residues. J lost 5 bases, V lost 2 bases, and 2 bases had no gene match. The DNA for the CDR3 is TGTGCCAGCAGCGTCGGGACTAGGGAGACCCAGTACTTC. Its translation: CASSVGTRETQYF.

The rearrangement links TRBV6-2 or TRBV6-3 to TRBJ1-5; D remains ambiguous. Germline-derived CDR1 and CDR2 are MNHEY and SVGEGT. V dropped 6 bases and J dropped 5 bases, with 11 bases sitting between them. The CDR3 runs to 13 residues. For the CDR3, the DNA is TGTGCCAGCAGCCTTTCGGTGGATCAGCCCCAGCATTTT. The encoded protein is CASSLSVDQPQHF.

The rearrangement uses TRBV4-1 and TRBJ2-3; possible D gene TRBD2, 6 bases. CDR1 is MGHRA, CDR2 YSYEKL, per germline. This CDR3 contains 16 residues. Between the trimmed V and J ends, which lost 3 bases and 5 bases, there was a span of 18 bases. CDR3 amino acids: CASSHPGMREGDTQYF. The DNA of the CDR3 is TGCGCCAGCAGCCACCCCGGGATGCGGGAAGGAGATACGCAGTATTTT.

The rearrangement uses TRBV7-9 and TRBJ1-2; no definite D call. The CDR3 is 12 residues long. V dropped 4 bases and J dropped 8 bases, with 11 bases sitting between them. CDR1 SEHNR and CDR2 FQNEAQ come from the germline V gene (reference sequence). Here the CDR3 DNA reads TGTGCCAGCAGCTCCAGCACCCCGGGCTACACCTTC. Its translation is CASSSSTPGYTF.

The rearrangement uses TRBV7-3 and TRBJ2-3; 9 bases map to TRBD2. Trimming removed 4 bases from V and 0 bases from J; junction bases left unmatched: 2. From germline, CDR1 is SGHTA and CDR2 FQGTGA. The CDR3 is made up of 15 amino acids. CDR3 in amino acids: CASSYLAGSTDTQYF. The CDR3 nucleotides are TGTGCCAGCAGCTATCTAGCGGGGAGCACAGATACGCAGTATTTT.

This sequence joins TRBV4-3 and TRBJ2-1; D gene ambiguous. The germline V and J ends were trimmed by 0 bases and 8 bases, with 14 bases remaining between them. This CDR3 has 15 amino acids. CDR1 is LGHNA, CDR2 YSLEER, per germline. The CDR3 DNA reads TGCGCCAGCAGCCAAGAGGAGTCCCAGAACCATGAGCAGTTCTTC. Protein product: CASSQEESQNHEQFF.

The chain joins TRBV7-9 to TRBJ2-5, with 14 bases that match TRBD2. The trim removed 2 bases at V and 1 base at J, leaving 6 bases unmatched. This CDR3 contains 18 residues. Germline V CDR1 and CDR2: SEHNR, FQNEAQ (reference sequence). The DNA for the CDR3 is TGTGCCAGCAGCTTAAAGGGGACTAGCGGGGGTTTCCAAGAGACCCAGTACTTC. It is translated as CASSLKGTSGGFQETQYF.

This clone occurred once. This rearrangement joins TRBV27 to TRBJ1-1; 8 bases map to TRBD1. This CDR3 is built from 12 residues. V lost 5 bases, J lost 7 bases, and 3 bases stayed unmatched. Germline V CDR1 and CDR2: MNHEY, SMNVEV (reference sequence). CDR3 in amino acids: CASSPGGNEAFF. The CDR3, as DNA: TGTGCCAGCAGTCCAGGGGGCAATGAAGCTTTCTTT.

This chain links TRBV5-6 with TRBJ2-7; a weak D match, TRBD2 (6 bases). Germline V lookup: CDR1 SGHDT, CDR2 YYEEEE. The CDR3 totals 13 residues. The V and J ends lost 4 bases and 1 base respectively, with 9 bases between them. CDR3 DNA: TGTGCCAGCAGCCCGACTAGGTCCTACGAGCAGTACTTC. Translating gives CASSPTRSYEQYF.

The CDR3 DNA follows: TGTGCCAGCAGTTTAGCGGGAACAGAGACCCAGTACTTC. Protein product: CASSLAGTETQYF. The chain couples TRBV12-3 or TRBV12-4 to TRBJ2-5; D unresolved. The CDR3 extends over 13 amino acids. Trimming pared 0 bases from V and 4 bases from J, leaving 6 bases between.

The gene calls are TRBV2 and TRBJ1-4; D remains ambiguous. Germline V gene sequence: CDR1 SNHLY, CDR2 FYNNEI. There are 12 residues in the CDR3. The CDR3 sequence is CAIDNPNEKLFF. The DNA for the CDR3 is TGTGCAATAGACAATCCTAATGAAAAACTGTTTTTT. Filled out from reference TRBV2 and TRBJ1-4, the complete variable domain reads EPEVTQTPSHQVTQMGQEVILRCVPISNHLYFYWYRQILGQKVEFLVSFYNNEISEKSEIFDDQFSVERPDGSNFTLKIRSTKLEDSAMYFCAIDNPNEKLFFGSGTQLSVL.

The chain carries TRBV19 and TRBJ2-4; TRBD1 might be the D (5 bases). This CDR3 is 14 amino acids long. Trimming removed 3 bases at V and 6 bases at J, with 12 bases between. Germline lookup yields CDR1 LNHDA and CDR2 SQIVND (reference sequence). CDR3: CASSIRRERNIQYF. The CDR3 nucleotides read TGTGCCAGTAGTATCCGCAGGGAAAGAAACATTCAGTACTTC.

The rearrangement joins TRBV11-3 to TRBJ2-7; a weak D match, TRBD2 (6 bases). Germline CDR1 and CDR2: SGHNT and YENEEA. Trimming left V 5 bases short and J 1 base short, with 12 bases between. This CDR3 region has 14 residues. The CDR3 DNA is TGTGCCAGCAGCCTTGCGGGGAAATCCTACGAGCAGTACTTC. Translated: CASSLAGKSYEQYF. Filled out from reference TRBV11-3 and TRBJ2-7, the complete variable domain reads EAGVVQSPRYKIIEKKQPVAFWCNPISGHNTLYWYLQNLGQGPELLIRYENEEAVDDSQLPKDRFSAERLKGVDSTLKIQPAELGDSAVYLCASSLAGKSYEQYFGPGTRLTVT.

The chain has TRBV5-4 and TRBJ2-3; 9 positions match TRBD1. Germline loops: CDR1 SGHNT, CDR2 YYREEE (reference sequence). This CDR3 is built from 17 residues. With V trimmed by 2 bases and J by 2 bases, 9 bases remained unmatched. CDR3 sequence reads: CASSLGQGLGYTDTQYF. The CDR3 DNA follows: TGTGCCAGCAGCTTAGGACAGGGGTTGGGTTACACAGATACGCAGTATTTT.

The chain uses TRBV27 and TRBJ1-6; D might be TRBD1 (5 bases). Trimming removed 5 bases from V and 10 bases from J, with 15 bases in between. Germline CDR1 MNHEY, CDR2 SMNVEV (reference sequence). This CDR3 contains 14 residues. The CDR3 is CASSPRSGLSPLHF. CDR3 sequence (DNA): TGTGCCAGCAGTCCAAGGTCAGGGTTATCACCCCTCCACTTT.

The rearrangement uses TRBV18 and TRBJ1-2, with 10 nucleotides matching TRBD1. Germline V gene lookup returns CDR1 KGHSH and CDR2 LQKENI. CDR3 size: 15 residues. The V and J ends lost 2 bases and 6 bases, in that order; junction bases with no gene match: 6. The DNA for the CDR3 is TGTGCCAGCTCACCAATAGGGGACAGGGGAAATGGCTACACCTTC. Its translation: CASSPIGDRGNGYTF.

The chain employs TRBV10-3 and TRBJ2-2; the D is unclear. CDR1 is ENHRY, CDR2 SYGVKD, per germline. This CDR3 is 12 amino acids long. CDR3: CAAASNTGELFF. CDR3 sequence (DNA): TGTGCTGCGGCCTCGAACACCGGGGAGCTGTTTTTT.

The chain has TRBV5-5 and TRBJ1-6; TRBD1 might be the D (5 bases). Trimming pared 3 bases from V and 9 bases from J, leaving 16 bases between. This CDR3 is built from 15 residues. Germline V gene sequence: CDR1 SGHKS, CDR2 YYEKEE (reference sequence). The CDR3 coding sequence is TGTGCCAGCAGCTCATTGGGGACGTCGGGTTCACCCCTCCACTTT. It codes for CASSSLGTSGSPLHF.

J is TRBJ1-1 and V is TRBV12-5; 7 bases fit TRBD1. V dropped 7 bases and J dropped 7; count of bases not matched to a gene: 15. The CDR3 totals 15 residues. From germline, CDR1 is LGHNT and CDR2 FRNRAP. DNA of the CDR3: TGTGCTAGTGCCGTAGAAATAGGACAGGTTCTTGAAGCTTTCTTT. It translates to CASAVEIGQVLEAFF.

The chain recombines TRBV24-1 with TRBJ2-2; 7 nucleotides align to TRBD2. This CDR3 has 15 residues. Germline CDR1 and CDR2: KGHDR and SFDVKD. Trimming took 9 bases from V and 0 from J; bases not matched to a gene: 6. The CDR3 is CATGSSGPNTGELFF. The CDR3 DNA reads TGTGCCACCGGAAGTAGCGGGCCGAACACCGGGGAGCTGTTTTTT.

J is TRBJ1-3 and V is TRBV2, with D uncertain. In germline, CDR1 is SNHLY, CDR2 FYNNEI. The CDR3 loop spans 14 amino acids. V was shortened by 4 bases and J by 11 bases, with 18 bases between the two germline ends. CDR3 in amino acids: CASSVRSATSSIYF. The CDR3 region has the DNA TGTGCCAGCAGTGTTCGTTCAGCTACTTCTTCCATATATTTT.